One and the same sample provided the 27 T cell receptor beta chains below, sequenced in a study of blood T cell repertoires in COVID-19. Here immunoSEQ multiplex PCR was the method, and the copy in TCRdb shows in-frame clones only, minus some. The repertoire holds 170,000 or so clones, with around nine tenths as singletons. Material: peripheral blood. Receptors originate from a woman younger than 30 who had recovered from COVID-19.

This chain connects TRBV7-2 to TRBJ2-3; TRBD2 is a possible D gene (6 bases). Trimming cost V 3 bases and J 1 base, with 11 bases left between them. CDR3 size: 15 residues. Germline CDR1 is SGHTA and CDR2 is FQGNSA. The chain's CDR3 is CASSFRRGGTDTQYF. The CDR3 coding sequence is TGTGCCAGCAGCTTCAGGAGGGGAGGCACAGATACGCAGTATTTT.

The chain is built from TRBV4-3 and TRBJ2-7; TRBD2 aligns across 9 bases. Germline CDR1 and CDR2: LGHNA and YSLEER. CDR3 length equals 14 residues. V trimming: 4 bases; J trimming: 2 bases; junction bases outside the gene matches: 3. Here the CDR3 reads CASSLGLATYEQYV. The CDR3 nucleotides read TGCGCCAGCAGCCTAGGACTAGCGACCTACGAGCAGTACGTC.

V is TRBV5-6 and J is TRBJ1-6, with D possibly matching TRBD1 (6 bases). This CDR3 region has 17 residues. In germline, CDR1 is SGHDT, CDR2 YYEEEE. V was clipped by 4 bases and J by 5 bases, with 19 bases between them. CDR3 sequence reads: CASSQLLQGPDNSPLHF. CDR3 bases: TGTGCCAGCAGCCAGCTACTACAGGGACCAGATAATTCACCCCTCCACTTT.

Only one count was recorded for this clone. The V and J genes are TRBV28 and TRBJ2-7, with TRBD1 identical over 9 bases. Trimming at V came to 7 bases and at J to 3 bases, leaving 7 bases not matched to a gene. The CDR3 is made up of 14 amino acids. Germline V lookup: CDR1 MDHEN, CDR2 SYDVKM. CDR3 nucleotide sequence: TGTGCCAGCATCGGGACAGGGACGTTCTACGAGCAGTACGTC. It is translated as CASIGTGTFYEQYV.

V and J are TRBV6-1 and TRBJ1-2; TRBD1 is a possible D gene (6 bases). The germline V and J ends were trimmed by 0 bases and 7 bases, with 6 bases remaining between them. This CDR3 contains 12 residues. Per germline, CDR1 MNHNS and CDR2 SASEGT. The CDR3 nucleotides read TGTGCCAGCAGTGAAGCGGGGGCTGGCTACACCTTC. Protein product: CASSEAGAGYTF.

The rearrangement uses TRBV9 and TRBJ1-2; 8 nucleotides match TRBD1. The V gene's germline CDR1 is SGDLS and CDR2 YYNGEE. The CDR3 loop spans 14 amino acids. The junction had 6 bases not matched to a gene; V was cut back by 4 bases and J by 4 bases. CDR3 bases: TGTGCCAGCAGCCCCTATGACAGGGGCTATGGCTACACCTTC. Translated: CASSPYDRGYGYTF. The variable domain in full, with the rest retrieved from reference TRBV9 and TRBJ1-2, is DSGVTQTPKHLITATGQRVTLRCSPRSGDLSVYWYQQSLDQGLQFLIQYYNGEERAKGNILERFSAQQFPDLHSELNLSSLELGDSALYFCASSPYDRGYGYTFGSGTRLTVV.

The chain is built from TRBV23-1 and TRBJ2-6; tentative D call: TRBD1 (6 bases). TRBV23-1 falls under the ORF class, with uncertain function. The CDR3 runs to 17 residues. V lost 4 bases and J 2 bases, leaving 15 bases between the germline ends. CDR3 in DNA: TGCGCCAGCAGTCTCCCCGCCGACAGGCCTGGGGCCAACGTCCTGACTTTC. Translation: CASSLPADRPGANVLTF.

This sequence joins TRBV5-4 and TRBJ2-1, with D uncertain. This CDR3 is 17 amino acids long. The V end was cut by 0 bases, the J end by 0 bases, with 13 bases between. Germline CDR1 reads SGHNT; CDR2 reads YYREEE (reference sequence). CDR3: CASSLGSRHSSYNEQFF. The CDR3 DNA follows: TGTGCCAGCAGCTTGGGATCTCGGCACAGCTCCTACAATGAGCAGTTCTTC.

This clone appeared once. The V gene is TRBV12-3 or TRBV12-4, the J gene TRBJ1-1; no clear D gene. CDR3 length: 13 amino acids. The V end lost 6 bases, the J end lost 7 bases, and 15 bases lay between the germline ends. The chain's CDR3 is CASRPGLYGEAFF. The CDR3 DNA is TGTGCCAGCAGGCCCGGGTTGTATGGTGAAGCTTTCTTT.

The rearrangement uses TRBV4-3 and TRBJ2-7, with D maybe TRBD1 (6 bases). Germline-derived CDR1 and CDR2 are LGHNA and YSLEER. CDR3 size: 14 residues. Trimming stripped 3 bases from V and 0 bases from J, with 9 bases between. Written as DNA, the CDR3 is TGCGCCAGCAGCCACAGGGACACCTCCTACGAGCAGTACGTC. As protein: CASSHRDTSYEQYV.

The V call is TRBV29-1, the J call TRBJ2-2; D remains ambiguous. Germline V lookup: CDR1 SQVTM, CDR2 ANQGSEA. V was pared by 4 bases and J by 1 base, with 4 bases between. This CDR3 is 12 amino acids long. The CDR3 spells CSVGLNTGELFF. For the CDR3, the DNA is TGCAGCGTTGGACTGAACACCGGGGAGCTGTTTTTT.

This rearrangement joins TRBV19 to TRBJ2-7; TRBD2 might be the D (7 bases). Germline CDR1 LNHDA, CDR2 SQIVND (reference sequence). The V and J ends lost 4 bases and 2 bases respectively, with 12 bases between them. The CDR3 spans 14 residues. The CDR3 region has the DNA TGTGCCAGTAGTACAAGGGGGGGGGCCTACGAGCAGTACGTC. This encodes CASSTRGGAYEQYV.

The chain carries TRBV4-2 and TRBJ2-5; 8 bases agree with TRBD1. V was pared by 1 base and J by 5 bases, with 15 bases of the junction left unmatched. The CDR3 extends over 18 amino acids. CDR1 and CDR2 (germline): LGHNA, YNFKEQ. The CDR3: CASSQGALEGQGGETQYF. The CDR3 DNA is TGTGCCAGCAGCCAAGGGGCCTTAGAAGGACAGGGCGGGGAGACCCAGTACTTC.

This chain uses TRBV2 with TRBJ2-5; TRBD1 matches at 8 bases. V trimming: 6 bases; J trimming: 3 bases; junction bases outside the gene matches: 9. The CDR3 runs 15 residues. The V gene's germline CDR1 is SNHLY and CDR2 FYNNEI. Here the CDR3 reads CASRLMGQAKETQYF. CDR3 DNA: TGTGCCAGCAGGTTGATGGGACAGGCGAAAGAGACCCAGTACTTC.

Written as DNA, the CDR3 is TGTGCCAGCAGCGTAGGGGGGGGACATCTCCACGTCACAGATACGCAGTATTTT. It codes for CASSVGGGHLHVTDTQYF. This chain links TRBV9 with TRBJ2-3, with D maybe TRBD2 (7 bases). Germline assignment: CDR1 SGDLS and CDR2 YYNGEE. Trimming took 0 bases from V and 2 from J, leaving 19 bases between them. The CDR3 is made up of 18 amino acids.

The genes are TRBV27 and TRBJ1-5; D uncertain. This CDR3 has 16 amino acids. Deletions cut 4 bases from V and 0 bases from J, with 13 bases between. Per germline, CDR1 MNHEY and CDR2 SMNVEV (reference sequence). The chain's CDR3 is CASSSIDGYSNQPQHF. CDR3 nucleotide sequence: TGTGCCAGCAGTTCAATAGACGGGTATAGCAATCAGCCCCAGCATTTT.

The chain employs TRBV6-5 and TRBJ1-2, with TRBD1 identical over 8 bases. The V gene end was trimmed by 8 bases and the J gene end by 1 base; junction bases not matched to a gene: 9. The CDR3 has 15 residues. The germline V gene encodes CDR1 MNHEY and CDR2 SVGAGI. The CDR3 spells CASPPGGIDNYGYTF. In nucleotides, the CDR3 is TGTGCCAGCCCCCCAGGGGGCATCGATAACTATGGCTACACCTTC.

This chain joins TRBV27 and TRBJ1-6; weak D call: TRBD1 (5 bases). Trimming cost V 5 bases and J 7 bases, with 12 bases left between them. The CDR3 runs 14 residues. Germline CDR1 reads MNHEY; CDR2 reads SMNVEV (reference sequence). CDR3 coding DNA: TGTGCCAGCAGTCACCAGGGTACGAATTCACCCCTCCACTTT. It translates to CASSHQGTNSPLHF.

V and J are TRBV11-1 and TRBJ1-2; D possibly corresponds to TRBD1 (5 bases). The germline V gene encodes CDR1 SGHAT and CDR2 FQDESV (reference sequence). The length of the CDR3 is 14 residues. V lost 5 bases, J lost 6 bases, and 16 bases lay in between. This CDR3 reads CASSHRDRGNGYTF. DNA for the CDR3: TGTGCCAGCAGCCACCGGGACCGGGGGAATGGCTACACCTTC.

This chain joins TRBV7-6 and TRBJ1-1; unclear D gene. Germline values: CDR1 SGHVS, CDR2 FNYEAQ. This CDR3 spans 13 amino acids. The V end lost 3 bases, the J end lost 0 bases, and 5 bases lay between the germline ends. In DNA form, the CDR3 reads TGTGCCAGCAGCTTCAACTTGAACACTGAAGCTTTCTTT. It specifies CASSFNLNTEAFF. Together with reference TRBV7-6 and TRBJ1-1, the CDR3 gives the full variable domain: GAGVSQSPRYKVTKRGQDVALRCDPISGHVSLYWYRQALGQGPEFLTYFNYEAQQDKSGLPNDRFSAERPEGSISTLTIQRTEQRDSAMYRCASSFNLNTEAFFGQGTRLTVV.

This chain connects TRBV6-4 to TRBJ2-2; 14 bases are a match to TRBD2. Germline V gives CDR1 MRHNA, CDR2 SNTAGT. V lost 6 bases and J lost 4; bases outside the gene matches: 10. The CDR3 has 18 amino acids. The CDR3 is CASSPGLAGGPGTGELFF. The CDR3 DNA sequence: TGTGCCAGCAGCCCCGGACTAGCGGGAGGCCCGGGCACCGGGGAGCTGTTTTTT.

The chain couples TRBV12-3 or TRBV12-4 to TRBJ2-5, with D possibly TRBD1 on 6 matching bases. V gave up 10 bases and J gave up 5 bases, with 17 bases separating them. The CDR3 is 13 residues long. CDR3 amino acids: CATRTEEDETQYF. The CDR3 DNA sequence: TGTGCCACCCGGACAGAAGAGGATGAGACCCAGTACTTC.

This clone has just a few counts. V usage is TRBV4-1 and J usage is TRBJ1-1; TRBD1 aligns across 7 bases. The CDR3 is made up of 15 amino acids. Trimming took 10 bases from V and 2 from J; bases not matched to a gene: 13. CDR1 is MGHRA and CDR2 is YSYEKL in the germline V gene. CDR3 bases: TGCGCCACCCAATCGGGGCAGGGGGGTAACACTGAAGCTTTCTTT. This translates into CATQSGQGGNTEAFF.

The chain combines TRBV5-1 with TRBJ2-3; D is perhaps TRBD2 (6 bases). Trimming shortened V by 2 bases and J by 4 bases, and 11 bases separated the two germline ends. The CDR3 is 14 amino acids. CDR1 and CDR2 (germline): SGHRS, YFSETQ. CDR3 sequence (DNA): TGCGCCAGCAGCTTAGGACTAAGCTCAGATACGCAGTATTTT. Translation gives CASSLGLSSDTQYF.

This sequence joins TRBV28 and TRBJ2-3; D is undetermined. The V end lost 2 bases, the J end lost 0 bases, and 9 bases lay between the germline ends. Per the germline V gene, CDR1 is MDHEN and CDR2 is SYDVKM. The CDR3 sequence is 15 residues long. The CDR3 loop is CASSLNGGSTDTQYF. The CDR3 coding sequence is TGTGCCAGCAGTTTAAACGGCGGAAGCACAGATACGCAGTATTTT.

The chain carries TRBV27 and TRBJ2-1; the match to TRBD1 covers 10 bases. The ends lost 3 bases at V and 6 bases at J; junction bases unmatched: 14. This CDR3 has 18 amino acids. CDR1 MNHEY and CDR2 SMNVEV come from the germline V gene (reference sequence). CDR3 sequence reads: CASSFSGASGTGVNEQFF. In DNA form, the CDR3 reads TGTGCCAGCAGTTTCTCCGGGGCTTCCGGGACAGGGGTCAATGAGCAGTTCTTC.

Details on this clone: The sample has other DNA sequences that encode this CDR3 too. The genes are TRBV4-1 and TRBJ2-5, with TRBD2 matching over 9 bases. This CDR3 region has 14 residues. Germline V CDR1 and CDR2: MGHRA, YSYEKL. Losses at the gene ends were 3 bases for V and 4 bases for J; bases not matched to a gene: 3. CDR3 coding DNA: TGCGCCAGCAGCCAGCGGGGGGGCGGAGAGACCCAGTACTTC. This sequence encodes CASSQRGGGETQYF.